This TCR beta chain was captured by sequencing in a study of T-cell memory formation after mild COVID-19. Whole-study findings and limits: Clones that contracted from day 15 to 85 were balanced CD4/CD8, while later expanders leaned CD4+. Contracting CD4+ clones were located mainly in CM and EM, and CD8+ clones in EMRA. A subset of responding clones appeared in pre-infection memory, suggesting cross-reactive memory joined.

This clonotype was seen repeatedly, ten times or more. The antigen remains unidentified. Employing constant-segment primers, 5'RACE generated TCR alpha and TCR beta cDNA libraries bearing sample barcodes and UMIs. TCRdb reprocessed the 5' RACE reads via MiXCR and lists one record per CDR3 protein. This table holds 150,000 to 200,000 distinct CDR3 sequences, 11% found once. The sequencing sample was made of PBMCs or a T cell subset sorted from them (not recorded which). This TCR was recovered from a man aged 18 to 29 who had mild COVID-19 (a few samples of this study predate the infection). Cell type and time point are not known.

This chain's CDR3 is CASSSGSLMNTEAFF. The CDR3 nucleotides are TGCGCCAGCAGCTCCGGCAGCCTCATGAACACTGAAGCTTTCTTT. This chain connects TRBV5-1 to TRBJ1-1; no clear D. Trimming left V 3 bases short and J 0 bases short, with 12 bases between. The CDR3 runs 15 residues. From germline, CDR1 is SGHRS and CDR2 YFSETQ.